This T cell receptor beta chain was found in a study of PD-1 blockade in classical Hodgkin lymphoma. CDR1 SGDLS and CDR2 YYNGEE come from the germline V gene. This CDR3 is 16 amino acids long. V was cut by 4 bases and J by 4 bases, with 15 bases left in between. Concerning this clone: Its target is unknown.

Study-wide results and limits: The baseline diversity of complete responders showed similarity to that of newly diagnosed patients.

All trial patients relapsed after autologous stem cell transplantation. Here immunoSEQ multiplex PCR was the method, and the copy in TCRdb shows in-frame clones only, minus some. Counted here are 40,000 to 45,000 clones, around 80% occurring once; the ten biggest clones make up roughly 13%. The sequencing here drew on peripheral blood mononuclear cells (PBMCs), taken at baseline. V usage is TRBV9 and J usage is TRBJ1-6; D possibly corresponds to TRBD1 (5 bases). This receptor was taken from a human donor with classical Hodgkin lymphoma. CDR3 region: CASSPRGGGYNSPLHF. The CDR3 DNA is TGTGCCAGCAGCCCCCGTGGGGGTGGTTATAATTCACCCCTCCACTTT. Full variable domain (outside the CDR3, taken from reference TRBV9 and TRBJ1-6): DSGVTQTPKHLITATGQRVTLRCSPRSGDLSVYWYQQSLDQGLQFLIQYYNGEERAKGNILERFSAQQFPDLHSELNLSSLELGDSALYFCASSPRGGGYNSPLHFGNGTRLTVT.